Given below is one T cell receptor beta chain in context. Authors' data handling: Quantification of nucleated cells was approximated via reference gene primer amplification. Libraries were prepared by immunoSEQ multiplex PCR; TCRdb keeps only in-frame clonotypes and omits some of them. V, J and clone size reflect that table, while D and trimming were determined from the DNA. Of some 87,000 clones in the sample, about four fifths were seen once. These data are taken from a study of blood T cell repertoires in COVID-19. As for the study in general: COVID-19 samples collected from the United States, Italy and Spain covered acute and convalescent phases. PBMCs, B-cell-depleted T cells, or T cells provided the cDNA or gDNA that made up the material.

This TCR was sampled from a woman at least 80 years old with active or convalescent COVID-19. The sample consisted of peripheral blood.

The CDR3 sequence is CASSEAGLNSPLHF. The CDR3, as DNA: TGTGCCAGCAGTGAAGCCGGACTCAATTCACCCCTCCACTTT. The chain couples TRBV2 to TRBJ1-6; D unresolved. CDR1 is SNHLY, CDR2 FYNNEI, per germline. The CDR3 spans 14 residues. The V end was cut by 0 bases, the J end by 7 bases, with 7 bases between.